This T cell receptor (beta chain) was identified during a study of low-dose radiotherapy and immunotherapy resistance in tumors (dated by TCRdb to 2022 to 2024). With respect to the entire study: Cohort 1 received 0.5 Gy per fraction every 2 weeks, with a prescribed total PTV dose of 6.5 Gy. Aspirin 300 mg was taken orally once daily by patients for four cycles, starting on cycle 1 day 1. Nivolumab and ipilimumab were both given intravenously, with nivolumab at a 240 mg flat dose every two weeks and ipilimumab at 1 mg/kg every six weeks. Cyclophosphamide 200 mg/m2 was administered intravenously every two weeks, one day before each radiation and immunotherapy administration. No randomization into treatment groups was done for the people taking part in the trial. Eight patients were included in the translational analysis: three from the first dose cohort and the first five from the second dose cohort. Patients in Cohort 2 were given 1 Gy per fraction every two weeks, for a total of 13 Gy across 26 weeks.

This clonotype was found many times. What this receptor recognizes is not known. No much larger clone is present one base from it, and per-base qualities are unavailable. The label giving this sample's time point can be read as: after trial treatment. Explained via the paper, the treatment or condition label denotes: LDRT plus nivolumab, ipilimumab, low-dose cyclophosphamide and aspirin (RACIN trial). Donors were enrolled in RACIN, a single-arm phase I dose-escalation trial combining nivolumab, ipilimumab, aspirin, low-dose cyclophosphamide and low-dose radiotherapy. To be eligible, a patient needed to have an advanced solid tumor that was TIL-negative. CDR1 and CDR2 (SNHLY, FYNNEI) derive from the germline V gene. Germline trimming amounts to 4 bases on V and 2 bases on J, with 2 as the count of junction bases outside the gene matches. The CDR3, from cysteine to phenylalanine, totals 15 residues. Only the CDR3 DNA stays, 45 bases, in frame from base 1.

Sequencing used an Illumina HiSeq 2500. To make first-strand cDNA, Superscript III was used along with a set of TRAV- and TRBV-specific primers so that both the TCRalpha and TCRbeta chains were covered. An approximately 20-cycle PCR with Phusion amplified the TCRs, pairing a constant-region primer with the adapter that was attached to the V primers. The MessageAmp II aRNA Amplification Kit was used to amplify the isolated mRNA, with in vitro transcription run for 16 hours at 37 degrees C. mRNA for TCR sequencing was isolated with the Dynabeads mRNA DIRECT Purification Kit. A second approximately 25-cycle Phusion PCR added indexed Illumina adapters, and products were purified with AMPure XP beads. The authors' pipeline ran thus. Custom Perl scripts pooled TCR sequences encoding the same protein, removed out-of-frame sequences and computed each clonotype's abundance. Any TCR sequence backed by just one read was left out of the analysis. Repertoire metrics included Shannon entropy, Gini index, clonality, richness, and frequency of TCRs shared between repertoires. TCRdb reran the public reads through fastp at Q25 and MiXCR, keeping productive beta chains. CDR3 protein duplicates are merged, each entry listing the most common genes and DNA. For this entry, the V and J calls and clone size follow TCRdb and not the study's own pipeline. This sample gives roughly 40,000 distinct CDR3 sequences in total; approximately 26% of them show up just once. The leading ten clones occupy over 9% of the sample.

Sample: PBMCs, taken after low-dose radiotherapy plus immunotherapy. This receptor chain uses TRBV2 and TRBJ1-5; 10 junctional bases match TRBD1. This receptor was identified in a male donor with prostate cancer. The CDR3 sequence is CASSGQGAGNQPQHF. DNA sequence: TGTGCCAGCAGTGGACAGGGGGCCGGCAATCAGCCCCAGCATTTT.